This entry is about one TCR beta chain. The target antigen is unknown. One junction end disagrees with the germline gene, perhaps due to a read error. The sample is drawn from a study of cytomegalovirus exposure and HLA in healthy donors. Study details: In a later analysis, it was reported that the approximately 110 validation repertoires had been produced on the same platform as the 500 to 850 repertoires belonging to the first cohort.

Points from the study as a whole: In vitro testing confirmed a few CMV-associated chains as specific for CMV antigens. The authors enumerated 150 to 200 TCR beta chains as linked to cytomegalovirus.

Some clones are missing from TCRdb's copy, which holds only in-frame ones; the method was immunoSEQ multiplex PCR. The sample includes tens of thousands of clones, 95% of them seen just once. This receptor was obtained from a woman under 30 in good health and CMV-seropositive. Sequencing was carried out using PBMCs.

CDR3 protein: CAIRIGATYGHTF. In nucleotides, the CDR3 is TGTGCCATCAGAATAGGGGCGACTTATGGCCACACCTTC. The chain joins TRBV10-3 to TRBJ1-2; tentatively, D is TRBD1 (5 bases). This CDR3 comprises 13 residues. CDR1 and CDR2 from the germline V gene are ENHRY and SYGVKD.